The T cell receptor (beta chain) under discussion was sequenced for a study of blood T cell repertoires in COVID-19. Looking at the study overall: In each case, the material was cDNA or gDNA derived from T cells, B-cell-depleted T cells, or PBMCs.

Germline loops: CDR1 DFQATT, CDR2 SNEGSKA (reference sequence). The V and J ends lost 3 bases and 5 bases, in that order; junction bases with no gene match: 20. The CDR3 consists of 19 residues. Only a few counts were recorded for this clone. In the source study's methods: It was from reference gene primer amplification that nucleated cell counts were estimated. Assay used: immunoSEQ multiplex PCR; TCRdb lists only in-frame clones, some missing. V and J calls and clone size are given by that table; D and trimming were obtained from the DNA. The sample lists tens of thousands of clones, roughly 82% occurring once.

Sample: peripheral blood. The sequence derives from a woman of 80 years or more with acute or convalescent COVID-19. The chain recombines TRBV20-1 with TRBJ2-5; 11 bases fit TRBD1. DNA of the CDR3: TGCAGTGCTAGTCCTCGATGGGGTACCGGACAGGGGGCACGTGAGACCCAGTACTTC. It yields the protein CSASPRWGTGQGARETQYF.